These 13 T cell receptor beta chains came from one sample sequenced in a study of cytomegalovirus exposure and HLA in healthy donors. The PCR had 60 Vbeta and 13 Jbeta primers. Here immunoSEQ multiplex PCR was the method, and the copy in TCRdb shows in-frame clones only, minus some. This sample carries about 170,000 clones, 72% of them seen once, and the ten largest clones take about 2.5%. The sample consisted of PBMCs. Receptors originate from a human donor in good health.

This clone occurred once. CDR3 in amino acids: CASSSGGQGAKTQYF. For the CDR3, the DNA is TGTGCCAGCAGCTCGGGGGGACAGGGGGCAAAGACCCAGTACTTC. The V call is TRBV5-4, the J call TRBJ2-5, with 12 nucleotides matching TRBD1. V lost 3 bases, J lost 6 bases, and 6 bases stayed unmatched. Germline CDR1 and CDR2: SGHNT and YYREEE (reference sequence). This CDR3 contains 15 residues.

Concerning this clone: In the same sample, other DNA sequences code for this CDR3. This chain links TRBV19 with TRBJ2-7; a possible D gene is TRBD2 (6 bases). This CDR3 region has 16 residues. The germline CDR1 and CDR2 sequences are LNHDA and SQIVND (reference sequence). Trimming took 6 bases from V and 3 from J, leaving 21 bases between them. The CDR3 sequence: CASSTARGREFYEQYF. The CDR3 bases are TGTGCCAGTAGCACGGCTAGGGGCCGGGAGTTCTACGAGCAGTACTTC.

This chain connects TRBV5-4 to TRBJ1-1; 11 bases are shared with TRBD1. V shed 2 bases and J 4 bases; nucleotides not matched to a gene: 1. Germline V CDR1 and CDR2: SGHNT, YYREEE (reference sequence). The CDR3 loop spans 14 amino acids. CDR3 nucleotides: TGTGCCAGCAGCTTTGGGACAGGGGGCACTGAAGCTTTCTTT. It codes for CASSFGTGGTEAFF.

This sequence joins TRBV29-1 and TRBJ2-1; D possibly corresponds to TRBD2 (6 bases). Germline CDR1 and CDR2: SQVTM and ANQGSEA. With 3 bases removed from V and 3 bases from J, the gap between germline ends came to 12 bases. CDR3 size: 14 residues. CDR3 sequence (DNA): TGCAGCGTTGAGGGGGGTACTGGCTACAATGAGCAGTTCTTC. This sequence encodes CSVEGGTGYNEQFF.

This sequence joins TRBV23-1 and TRBJ1-4, with D maybe TRBD1 (6 bases). TRBV23-1 is known as an ORF, though its function is uncertain. The CDR3 runs 16 residues. Trimming shortened V by 6 bases and J by 4 bases, and 18 bases separated the two germline ends. The DNA of the CDR3 is TGCGCCAGCAGCCAAGGGGGGGTGAGGGGTAATGAAAAACTGTTTTTT. Amino acids: CASSQGGVRGNEKLFF.

The chain is built from TRBV13 and TRBJ1-1; maybe TRBD1 (6 bases). CDR3 size: 16 residues. Germline lookup yields CDR1 PRHDT and CDR2 FYEKMQ (reference sequence). The V and J ends lost 0 bases and 4 bases respectively, with 15 bases between them. The CDR3 reads CASSLGLRGRGTEAFF. CDR3 in DNA: TGTGCCAGCAGCTTAGGTCTCAGGGGCAGGGGCACTGAAGCTTTCTTT.

The chain has TRBV9 and TRBJ1-1; 7 bases agree with TRBD1. The CDR3 consists of 20 residues. Germline-derived CDR1 and CDR2 are SGDLS and YYNGEE. V lost 3 bases and J lost 0; bases outside the gene matches: 20. The CDR3 DNA sequence: TGTGCCAGCAGCGAGGGTCCCCCGTTTATATTACAGGGGATGAACACTGAAGCTTTCTTT. It yields the protein CASSEGPPFILQGMNTEAFF.

This clone appeared once. The rearrangement links TRBV19 to TRBJ2-7, with 7 nucleotides matching TRBD1. Trimming took 8 bases from V and 1 from J; bases not matched to a gene: 8. Germline V gene lookup returns CDR1 LNHDA and CDR2 SQIVND (reference sequence). CDR3 length: 14 amino acids. The CDR3 DNA reads as TGTGCCAGTGGCCTAGGGGGCGGTTCCTACGAGCAGTACTTC. Its translation is CASGLGGGSYEQYF. Full variable domain (remainder filled in from reference TRBV19 and TRBJ2-7): DGGITQSPKYLFRKEGQNVTLSCEQNLNHDAMYWYRQDPGQGLRLIYYSQIVNDFQKGDIAEGYSVSREKKESFPLTVTSAQKNPTAFYLCASGLGGGSYEQYFGPGTRLTVT.

This chain joins TRBV7-9 and TRBJ2-7, with D perhaps TRBD1 (5 bases). CDR1 and CDR2 (germline): SEHNR, FQNEAQ (reference sequence). V lost 5 bases and J 2 bases, leaving 10 bases between the germline ends. CDR3 length equals 13 residues. The CDR3 coding sequence is TGTGCCAGCAGCCCGGACAATACCTACGAGCAGTACTTC. Amino acid sequence: CASSPDNTYEQYF.

The genes are TRBV6-6 and TRBJ1-2, with 9 nucleotides matching TRBD1. The germline V gene encodes CDR1 MNHNY and CDR2 SVGAGI (reference sequence). The V segment lost 8 bases and the J segment 6 bases; nucleotides outside the gene matches: 7. This CDR3 is built from 13 residues. The CDR3 loop is CASQRQGGDGYTF. CDR3 nucleotides: TGTGCCAGCCAAAGACAGGGGGGGGATGGCTACACCTTC.

This clone was found once. The chain couples TRBV4-3 to TRBJ1-1, with D unclear. This CDR3 region has 15 residues. CDR1 is LGHNA and CDR2 is YSLEER in the germline V gene. Trimming took off 0 bases at V and 1 base at J, with 9 bases between the two ends. The CDR3 loop is CASSQERGGNTEAFF. The CDR3 nucleotides are TGCGCCAGCAGCCAAGAAAGAGGTGGGAACACTGAAGCTTTCTTT.

The CDR3 loop is CASSHGRGENNSPLHF. The CDR3 bases are TGCGCCAGCAGCCACGGACGGGGGGAAAATAATTCACCCCTCCACTTT. The genes are TRBV4-3 and TRBJ1-6, with D possibly TRBD1 on 5 matching bases. The CDR3 runs to 16 residues. V was clipped by 3 bases and J by 5 bases, with 14 bases between them. Per germline, CDR1 LGHNA and CDR2 YSLEER.

V usage is TRBV6-5 and J usage is TRBJ1-6, with D uncertain. The germline gives CDR1 MNHEY, CDR2 SVGAGI. This CDR3 is built from 14 residues. Trimming took 4 bases from V and 7 from J, leaving 11 bases between them. CDR3 in amino acids: CASSSGLRNSPLHF. CDR3 DNA: TGTGCCAGCAGTTCTGGACTGAGGAATTCACCCCTCCACTTT.